The present TCR beta chain was sequenced within a study of CD8+ T cells in alopecia areata. Details on this clone: Its specificity is not known. The junction departs from the called germline gene at one end, perhaps through a read error.

Treatment given: oral pan-JAK inhibitor, 5-10 mg twice daily. A FACSAria was used to sort CD4+ and CD8+ T cells. These cells came from PBMCs. This CDR3 contains 14 residues. Germline CDR1 is MGHDK and CDR2 is SYGVNS. cDNA reverse transcribed from extracted RNA served as the sequencing template. TCRdb's table, derived via immunoSEQ multiplex PCR, lists solely in-frame clones and lacks some. Here the sample spans roughly 120,000 clones, roughly 50% being singletons. Study-level findings and limits: Significant decreases in scalp clonality and expanded CD8+ clones followed tofacitinib treatment. Normal scalp showed lower clonality than lesional scalp, especially alopecia totalis/universalis.

V usage is TRBV25-1 and J usage is TRBJ2-1; D possibly uses TRBD1 or TRBD2 (5 bases each). The TCR comes from a human donor with alopecia areata. The input for sequencing was CD8+ T cells sorted from blood, taken at week 4, from a patient treated with tofacitinib. The chain's CDR3 is CAIQWGSSYNKQFF. The CDR3 nucleotides are TGTGCCATCCAGTGGGGGAGCTCCTACAATAAGCAGTTCTTC.